A single sample is the source of the 9 T cell receptor beta chains below, sequenced in a study of Graves' ophthalmopathy and Graves' hyperthyroidism. Amplification from RNA transcripts yielded the TCR beta CDR3 regions. After a first-round RT-PCR with HTBI primers, a second-round multiplex PCR was run. TCRdb re-derived calls from the multiplex PCR reads in MiXCR, one entry per CDR3 protein. The table records some 160,000 distinct CDR3 sequences, around 40% of them present only once. The sequenced material came from peripheral blood. The receptors were gathered from a young man with Graves' ophthalmopathy.

This clonotype was seen ten or more times. The chain uses TRBV29-1 and TRBJ2-7; 13 bases map to TRBD2. Per the germline V gene, CDR1 is SQVTM and CDR2 is ANQGSEA. V lost 4 bases to trimming and J lost 2 bases; unmatched junction nucleotides: 11. The CDR3 loop spans 17 amino acids. CDR3 in DNA: TGCAGCGTTGGAGGGGGGACTAGCGGGAACGTAGCCTACGAGCAGTACTTC. This codes for CSVGGGTSGNVAYEQYF.

The chain links TRBV12-3 or TRBV12-4 to TRBJ2-4; tentative D call: TRBD2 (6 bases). V gave up 5 bases and J gave up 6 bases, with 17 bases separating them. CDR3 length: 15 amino acids. CDR3 amino acids: CASSPAGLGSNIQYF. The CDR3 DNA sequence: TGTGCCAGCAGTCCCGCGGGACTCGGGTCAAACATTCAGTACTTC.

The table lists this clonotype with a count of one. The chain employs TRBV27 and TRBJ2-7; TRBD2 agrees at 8 bases. The CDR3 contains 14 residues. Trimming removed 5 bases from V and 2 bases from J; junction bases left unmatched: 5. The V gene's germline CDR1 is MNHEY and CDR2 SMNVEV (reference sequence). DNA of the CDR3: TGTGCCAGCAGTCGGCGGGAGGCCCCCTACGAGCAGTACTTC. Amino acids: CASSRREAPYEQYF.

Many counts were recorded for this clonotype. This chain uses TRBV7-2 with TRBJ1-1; D remains ambiguous. The CDR3 runs to 16 residues. Germline V gene sequence: CDR1 SGHTA, CDR2 FQGNSA. Trimming shortened V by 1 base and J by 0 bases, and 12 bases separated the two germline ends. CDR3 DNA sequence: TGTGCCAGCAGCTTAGGCCCGTCACCAATGAACACTGAAGCTTTCTTT. Its translation is CASSLGPSPMNTEAFF.

The rearrangement uses TRBV7-9 and TRBJ1-2, with 7 bases aligning to TRBD1. J gave up 6 bases and V 3 bases, and 4 bases lay outside the gene matches. Germline CDR1 reads SEHNR; CDR2 reads FQNEAQ (reference sequence). The CDR3 has 13 amino acids. CDR3: CASSFGQVHGYTF. In DNA, the CDR3 is TGTGCCAGCAGCTTTGGACAGGTTCATGGCTACACCTTC.

This clonotype was recorded only once. This sequence joins TRBV10-3 and TRBJ2-5; D unresolved. Germline V gives CDR1 ENHRY, CDR2 SYGVKD. The germline V and J ends were trimmed by 6 bases and 1 base, with 15 bases remaining between them. The CDR3 spans 15 residues. In DNA form, the CDR3 reads TGTGCCATCAGCGAGGTGGCGGCAGCCCAAGAGACCCAGTACTTC. Encoded protein: CAISEVAAAQETQYF.

V usage is TRBV24-1 and J usage is TRBJ1-1, with 9 bases lining up with TRBD1. V lost 4 bases to trimming and J lost 4 bases; unmatched junction nucleotides: 0. Germline-derived CDR1 and CDR2 are KGHDR and SFDVKD. CDR3 length equals 13 residues. As DNA, the CDR3 is TGTGCCACCAGTGAGGACAGGGGCACTGAAGCTTTCTTT. Protein product: CATSEDRGTEAFF.

The chain links TRBV6-5 to TRBJ1-6; D not certain. Trimming pared 0 bases from V and 6 bases from J, leaving 12 bases between. CDR3 length: 16 residues. Germline assignment: CDR1 MNHEY and CDR2 SVGAGI. CDR3 DNA sequence: TGTGCCAGCAGTTACTCGGTAGTTGGGGTTAATTCACCCCTCCACTTT. It encodes CASSYSVVGVNSPLHF.

V gene TRBV6-2 or TRBV6-3 combines with J gene TRBJ2-2; D call uncertain. Between the trimmed V and J ends, which lost 6 bases and 4 bases, there was a span of 12 bases. The CDR3 runs 14 residues. Germline V lookup: CDR1 MNHEY, CDR2 SVGEGT. In nucleotides, the CDR3 is TGTGCCAGCAGAGACAATGTGGTCACCGGGGAGCTGTTTTTT. It codes for CASRDNVVTGELFF.